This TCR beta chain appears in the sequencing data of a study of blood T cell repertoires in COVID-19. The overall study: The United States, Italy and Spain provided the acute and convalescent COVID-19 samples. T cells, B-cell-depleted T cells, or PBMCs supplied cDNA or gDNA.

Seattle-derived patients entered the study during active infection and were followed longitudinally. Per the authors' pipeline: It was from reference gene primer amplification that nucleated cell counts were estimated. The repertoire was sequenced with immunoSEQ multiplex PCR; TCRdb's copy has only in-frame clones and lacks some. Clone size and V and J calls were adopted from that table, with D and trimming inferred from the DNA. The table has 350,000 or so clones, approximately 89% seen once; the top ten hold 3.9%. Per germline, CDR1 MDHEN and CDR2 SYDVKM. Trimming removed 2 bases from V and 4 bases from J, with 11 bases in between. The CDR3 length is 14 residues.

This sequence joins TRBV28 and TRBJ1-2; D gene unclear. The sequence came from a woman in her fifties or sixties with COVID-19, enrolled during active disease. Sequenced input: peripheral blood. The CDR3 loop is CASSLTGAVYGYTF. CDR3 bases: TGTGCCAGCAGTTTAACCGGTGCGGTCTATGGCTACACCTTC.